This record concerns one TCR beta chain sequence. Its antigen is not identified. The sample comes from a study of post-analysis software for immune sequencing data. At the level of the study: Courses of disease covered relapsing-remitting, secondary progressive and progressive-relapsing multiple sclerosis.

The V end lost 10 bases, the J end lost 2 bases, and 20 bases lay between the germline ends. The germline V gene has CDR1 MDHEN and CDR2 SYDVKM. The CDR3 has 15 amino acids. cDNA libraries for TCR beta contained unique molecular identifiers. MiXCR, applied by TCRdb to the PCR reads, yields one record per CDR3 protein. The sample has hundreds of thousands of distinct CDR3 sequences, roughly 27% seen once. The study's findings and limits: Elevated frequency relative to controls characterized roughly 5 TRBV segments in patients, TRBV5-6, TRBV5-1 and TRBV20-1 among them. Significantly lower normalized Chao1 diversity was seen in multiple sclerosis patients than in controls.

The sequenced material came from blood. The chain uses TRBV28 and TRBJ1-1; D is possibly TRBD1 (5 bases). This receptor was identified in a girl between 5 and 17 years old with multiple sclerosis. The CDR3, as DNA: TGTGCCATAGACCGGCCCCGGGACGGTAACACTGAAGCTTTCTTT. Its protein is CAIDRPRDGNTEAFF.